This entry lists 28 T cell receptor beta chains sequenced from one sample in a study of blood T cells in healthy people across ages. Combining a sample-barcoded 5' primer with a J-beta primer mix, a second PCR ran for about 6 to 12 cycles. Using its own MiXCR run on the 5' RACE reads, TCRdb lists one record per CDR3 protein. Among over a million distinct CDR3 sequences listed, about 40% were seen once. Sequenced sample: blood. Receptor source: a woman aged 18 to 35 in good health.

This clonotype was seen only a few times. The CDR3 DNA reads as TGTGCCAGCTCCTTCGTAGCTAGCGGGGGTTCTGGGGCCAACGTCCTGACTTTC. It yields the protein CASSFVASGGSGANVLTF. V is TRBV27 and J is TRBJ2-6; 10 nucleotides match TRBD2. CDR3 length: 18 residues. Germline values: CDR1 MNHEY, CDR2 SMNVEV (reference sequence). With V trimmed by 8 bases and J by 1 base, 11 bases remained unmatched. The full variable domain, in which reference TRBV27 and TRBJ2-6 provide the parts outside the CDR3, is EAQVTQNPRYLITVTGKKLTVTCSQNMNHEYMSWYRQDPGLGLRQIYYSMNVEVTDKGDVPEGYKVSRKEKRNFPLILESPSPNQTSLYFCASSFVASGGSGANVLTFGAGSRLTVL.

J is TRBJ2-7 and V is TRBV12-3 or TRBV12-4, with D possibly matching TRBD2 (6 bases). With 2 bases removed from V and 2 bases from J, the gap between germline ends came to 19 bases. CDR3 length equals 17 residues. The DNA for the CDR3 is TGTGCCAGCAGTTTAAGTTATGGAGGGGCAGTCGCCTACGAGCAGTACTTC. Residues: CASSLSYGGAVAYEQYF.

In this sample, this clonotype turned up a few times. The J gene is TRBJ1-5, the V gene TRBV2; D remains ambiguous. Trimming pared 6 bases from V and 4 bases from J, leaving 10 bases between. Germline V gene lookup returns CDR1 SNHLY and CDR2 FYNNEI. The CDR3 runs 13 residues. CDR3 in DNA: TGTGCCAGCAGCGCAGGTGCGAATCAGCCCCAGCATTTT. This gives the protein CASSAGANQPQHF.

The chain has TRBV18 and TRBJ2-4, with 9 bases fitting TRBD2. Germline CDR1 reads KGHSH; CDR2 reads LQKENI. The CDR3 consists of 17 residues. The junction had 4 bases not matched to a gene; V was cut back by 0 bases and J by 1 base. CDR3 loop: CASSPPGAGGAKNIQYF. The CDR3 nucleotides are TGTGCCAGCTCACCACCGGGTGCGGGAGGGGCCAAAAACATTCAGTACTTC.

V and J are TRBV12-3 or TRBV12-4 and TRBJ1-1; the D gene is possibly TRBD1 (6 bases). The CDR3 is made up of 12 amino acids. The germline V and J ends were trimmed by 8 bases and 7 bases, with 14 bases remaining between them. CDR3 nucleotide sequence: TGTGCCAGCTCCTTTGGGGGCTATGAAGCTTTCTTT. It translates to CASSFGGYEAFF.

CDR3 region: CRALLSGETQYF. The DNA of the CDR3 is TGCAGGGCGTTACTATCGGGAGAGACCCAGTACTTC. The V and J genes are TRBV20-1 and TRBJ2-7, with unresolved D. The J call may be faulty, since TRBJ2-5 better matches the DNA end. The CDR3 extends over 12 amino acids. Germline CDR1 reads DFQATT; CDR2 reads SNEGSKA (reference sequence).

The V call is TRBV29-1, the J call TRBJ1-2, with D uncertain. Looked up from germline, CDR1 is SQVTM and CDR2 is ANQGSEA. The CDR3 runs to 11 residues. V gave up 3 bases and J gave up 4 bases, with 6 bases separating them. CDR3 loop: CSVETVYGYTF. CDR3 coding DNA: TGCAGCGTTGAGACGGTCTATGGCTACACCTTC.

The chain carries TRBV6-1 and TRBJ1-4, with unresolved D. V was clipped by 2 bases and J by 12 bases, with 10 bases between them. This CDR3 is 12 amino acids long. Per the germline V gene, CDR1 is MNHNS and CDR2 is SASEGT. CDR3 residues: CASSERARELFF. Written as DNA, the CDR3 is TGTGCCAGCAGTGAAAGGGCGCGTGAACTGTTTTTT.

This chain links TRBV15 with TRBJ1-5; no clear D gene. The V end lost 0 bases, the J end lost 4 bases, and 10 bases lay between the germline ends. Germline V CDR1 and CDR2: LNHNV, YYDKDF (reference sequence). There are 15 residues in the CDR3. CDR3 sequence (DNA): TGTGCCACCAGCAGAGATGTGGGCGGGAATCAGCCCCAGCATTTT. This codes for CATSRDVGGNQPQHF.

The chain carries TRBV2 and TRBJ1-2; D gene uncertain. This CDR3 spans 14 amino acids. Germline CDR1 and CDR2: SNHLY and FYNNEI. The V and J ends lost 7 bases and 0 bases respectively, with 12 bases between them. CDR3 protein: CASNEGRANYGYTF. The CDR3 DNA reads TGTGCCAGCAACGAAGGCAGAGCTAACTATGGCTACACCTTC.

This clonotype showed up just a few times. The rearrangement links TRBV5-1 to TRBJ2-7; TRBD2 matches at 11 bases. CDR3 size: 16 residues. Losses at the gene ends were 2 bases for V and 2 bases for J; bases not matched to a gene: 6. CDR1 SGHRS and CDR2 YFSETQ come from the germline V gene. The CDR3 coding sequence is TGCGCCAGCAGCTTCACTAGCGGGAGCTCACCCTACGAGCAGTACTTC. Its protein is CASSFTSGSSPYEQYF.

This clonotype turned up a few times. J is TRBJ2-3 and V is TRBV6-1, with D unclear. The CDR3 extends over 14 amino acids. CDR1 and CDR2 from the germline V gene are MNHNS and SASEGT. V shed 4 bases and J shed 3 bases, with 11 bases lying between them. CDR3 loop: CASSGVLSTDTQYF. Written as DNA, the CDR3 is TGTGCCAGCAGTGGAGTGTTAAGTACAGATACGCAGTATTTT.

The rearrangement links TRBV6-5 to TRBJ2-3; 10 bases agree with TRBD2. V shed 0 bases, J shed 5 bases, and the junction held 17 bases outside the gene matches. The CDR3 loop spans 20 amino acids. Germline CDR1 reads MNHEY; CDR2 reads SVGAGI. The CDR3 DNA reads as TGTGCCAGCAGTTACTCGGGTCTAGCGGGAGATGGGGGAGGGGAAGATACGCAGTATTTT. Its translation: CASSYSGLAGDGGGEDTQYF.

The CDR3 DNA reads TGTGCCAGCAGCCAAGGGGACGGGACACTCTATGGCTACACCTTC. It yields the protein CASSQGDGTLYGYTF. J is TRBJ1-2 and V is TRBV3-1, with a possible D match to TRBD1 (6 bases). Per the germline V gene, CDR1 is LGHDT and CDR2 is YNNKEL (reference sequence). V lost 1 base and J 4 bases, leaving 13 bases between the germline ends. The CDR3 is 15 amino acids.

The rearrangement uses TRBV6-5 and TRBJ2-7, with TRBD2 identical over 9 bases. The J call may be faulty, since TRBJ2-5 better matches the DNA end. This CDR3 has 13 residues. Germline CDR1 and CDR2: MNHEY and SVGAGI. CDR3 DNA: TGTGCCAGCAGGATAGCGGGGGAAGAGACCCAGTACTTC. Translating it yields CASRIAGEETQYF.

This clonotype was counted only a few times. This rearrangement joins TRBV3-1 to TRBJ2-1, with TRBD2 matching 10 bases. The CDR3 spans 16 residues. Per the germline V gene, CDR1 is LGHDT and CDR2 is YNNKEL (reference sequence). Trimming at V came to 1 base and at J to 4 bases, leaving 4 bases not matched to a gene. The CDR3 here is CASSQGLAGDYNEQFF. As DNA, the CDR3 is TGTGCCAGCAGCCAAGGACTAGCGGGCGATTACAATGAGCAGTTCTTC.

The table lists this clonotype with a few counts. CDR3 loop: CASSTQGEEYEQYF. Written as DNA, the CDR3 is TGTGCCAGCAGCACTCAGGGGGAAGAGTACGAGCAGTACTTC. V and J are TRBV7-9 and TRBJ2-7, with 7 bases fitting TRBD1. V dropped 5 bases and J dropped 4; count of bases not matched to a gene: 8. Germline V gene data show CDR1 as SEHNR and CDR2 as FQNEAQ (reference sequence). This CDR3 has 14 residues.

This sequence joins TRBV6-2 or TRBV6-3 and TRBJ1-2; D not certain. V was pared by 7 bases and J by 12 bases, with 6 bases between. This CDR3 comprises 8 residues. Per the germline V gene, CDR1 is MNHEY and CDR2 is SVGEGT. CDR3 DNA sequence: TGTGCCAGCAACCCCCACACCTTC. Translated, it gives CASNPHTF.

V gene TRBV20-1 combines with J gene TRBJ2-4; no reliable D call. The J call is uncertain, as TRBJ2-7 better fits the DNA end. Germline CDR1 reads DFQATT; CDR2 reads SNEGSKA (reference sequence). This CDR3 spans 13 amino acids. The CDR3 nucleotides are TGCAGTGCTAGAGATTCGGAGAGCTACGAGCAGTACTTC. Its translation: CSARDSESYEQYF.

In its sample, this clonotype was seen a few times. This CDR3 is CASNPLGAGGLEQYF. In DNA form, the CDR3 reads TGTGCCAGCAACCCTTTGGGAGCGGGGGGGCTTGAGCAGTACTTC. V usage is TRBV2 and J usage is TRBJ2-7; 10 bases are a match to TRBD2. V lost 7 bases to trimming and J lost 7 bases; unmatched junction nucleotides: 13. The germline V gene encodes CDR1 SNHLY and CDR2 FYNNEI. The length of the CDR3 is 15 residues.

The V call is TRBV27, the J call TRBJ1-3; 7 nucleotides match TRBD1. CDR3 length: 16 residues. Germline lookup yields CDR1 MNHEY and CDR2 SMNVEV (reference sequence). The V gene end was trimmed by 3 bases and the J gene end by 1 base; junction bases not matched to a gene: 6. The CDR3 DNA follows: TGTGCCAGCAGTTTGGGCCCGACAGGGTCTGGAAACACCATATATTTT. Encoded protein: CASSLGPTGSGNTIYF.

The V and J genes are TRBV20-1 and TRBJ2-7; D might be TRBD1 (6 bases). Germline V gene data show CDR1 as DFQATT and CDR2 as SNEGSKA (reference sequence). With 0 bases removed from V and 1 base from J, the gap between germline ends came to 13 bases. CDR3 length: 15 residues. Here the CDR3 reads CSARDEAGASYEQYF. The CDR3 bases are TGCAGTGCTAGAGATGAGGCAGGGGCATCCTACGAGCAGTACTTC.

This rearrangement joins TRBV25-1 to TRBJ2-7; TRBD1 is a possible D gene (6 bases). Per the germline V gene, CDR1 is MGHDK and CDR2 is SYGVNS. The CDR3 runs 17 residues. V was shortened by 0 bases and J by 3 bases, with 18 bases between the two germline ends. This chain's CDR3 is CASSEYRAGATVYEQYF. The CDR3 DNA sequence: TGTGCCAGCAGTGAATATAGGGCAGGGGCGACTGTCTACGAGCAGTACTTC.

In this sample, this clonotype turned up many times. DNA for the CDR3: TGTGCCACGTCCGGATCAGATACGCAGTATTTT. Translated: CATSGSDTQYF. The genes are TRBV10-3 and TRBJ2-3; D gene uncertain. Trimming took 10 bases from V and 4 from J, leaving 9 bases between them. The CDR3 spans 11 residues. Germline CDR1 and CDR2: ENHRY and SYGVKD.

This clonotype was seen a handful of times. The chain carries TRBV4-1 and TRBJ2-1; the match to TRBD2 covers 12 bases. Trimming removed 3 bases from V and 8 bases from J; junction bases left unmatched: 8. The CDR3 consists of 16 residues. Germline lookup yields CDR1 MGHRA and CDR2 YSYEKL. The CDR3 sequence is CASSQRLAGGPHEQFF. CDR3 nucleotide sequence: TGCGCCAGCAGCCAGCGCCTAGCGGGAGGGCCCCATGAGCAGTTCTTC.

This clonotype was counted only a few times. The chain couples TRBV12-3 or TRBV12-4 to TRBJ2-7, with 7 bases that match TRBD1. The J segment lost 5 bases and the V segment lost 3 bases, leaving 10 bases of the junction unmatched. This CDR3 spans 15 amino acids. The CDR3 reads CASSLDSTGSDEQYF. CDR3 bases: TGTGCCAGCAGTTTGGACTCGACAGGGTCGGACGAGCAGTACTTC.

The chain links TRBV3-1 to TRBJ1-4, with D unclear. From germline, CDR1 is LGHDT and CDR2 YNNKEL (reference sequence). This CDR3 comprises 15 residues. Trimming shortened V by 4 bases and J by 2 bases, and 11 bases separated the two germline ends. The chain's CDR3 is CASSRSVATNEKLFF. CDR3 nucleotide sequence: TGTGCCAGCAGCCGGTCGGTTGCCACTAATGAAAAACTGTTTTTT. Using reference TRBV3-1 and TRBJ1-4 for the parts outside the CDR3, the full variable domain is DTAVSQTPKYLVTQMGNDKSIKCEQNLGHDTMYWYKQDSKKFLKIMFSYNNKELIINETVPNRFSPKSPDKAHLNLHINSLELGDSAVYFCASSRSVATNEKLFFGSGTQLSVL.

J is TRBJ1-2 and V is TRBV27, with D perhaps matching TRBD1 (6 bases). Between the trimmed V and J ends, which lost 4 bases and 4 bases, there was a span of 16 bases. Germline V lookup: CDR1 MNHEY, CDR2 SMNVEV (reference sequence). The CDR3 runs 15 residues. The CDR3 region is CASSYGPDSPYGYTF. The DNA for the CDR3 is TGTGCCAGCAGTTACGGCCCGGACAGCCCCTATGGCTACACCTTC.